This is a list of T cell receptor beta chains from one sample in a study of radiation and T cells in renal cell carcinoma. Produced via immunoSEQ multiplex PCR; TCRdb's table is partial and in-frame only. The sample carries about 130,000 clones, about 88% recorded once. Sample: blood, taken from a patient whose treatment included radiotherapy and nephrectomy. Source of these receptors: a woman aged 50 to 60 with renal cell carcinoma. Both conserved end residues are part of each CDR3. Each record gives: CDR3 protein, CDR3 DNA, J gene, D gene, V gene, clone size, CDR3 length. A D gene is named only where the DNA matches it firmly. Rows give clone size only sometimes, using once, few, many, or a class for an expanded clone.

CDR3 protein: CASSVRQGNGYTF
CDR3 DNA: TGTGCCAGCAGCGTTCGACAGGGTAATGGCTACACCTTC
J gene: TRBJ1-2
D gene: TRBD1
V gene: TRBV7-2
clone size: -
CDR3 length: 13

CDR3 protein: CASSLGGQGNSEQFF
CDR3 DNA: TGTGCCAGCAGCTTAGGTGGACAGGGGAATAGTGAGCAGTTCTTC
J gene: TRBJ2-1
D gene: TRBD1
V gene: TRBV11-2
clone size: -
CDR3 length: 15

CDR3 protein: CASRPEGTGLQPQHF
CDR3 DNA: TGTGCCAGCAGGCCTGAGGGGACAGGGCTTCAGCCCCAGCATTTT
J gene: TRBJ1-5
D gene: TRBD1
V gene: TRBV2
clone size: medium-sized
CDR3 length: 15

CDR3 protein: CASSLGVNQPQHF
CDR3 DNA: TGTGCCAGCAGCCTCGGTGTTAATCAGCCCCAGCATTTT
J gene: TRBJ1-5
D gene: -
V gene: TRBV7-9
clone size: -
CDR3 length: 13

CDR3 protein: CASSIDQLNTEAFF
CDR3 DNA: TGTGCCAGTAGTATAGATCAGCTGAACACTGAAGCTTTCTTT
J gene: TRBJ1-1
D gene: -
V gene: TRBV19
clone size: -
CDR3 length: 14

CDR3 protein: CASSHRAADYGYTF
CDR3 DNA: TGTGCCAGCAGCCACAGGGCGGCAGACTATGGCTACACCTTC
J gene: TRBJ1-2
D gene: -
V gene: TRBV6-6
clone size: -
CDR3 length: 14

CDR3 protein: CASSSQAGYEQYF
CDR3 DNA: TGTGCCAGCAGTTCTCAGGCGGGCTACGAGCAGTACTTC
J gene: TRBJ2-7
D gene: -
V gene: TRBV7-2
clone size: -
CDR3 length: 13

CDR3 protein: CASSPLPSYEQYF
CDR3 DNA: TGTGCCAGCAGCCCCCTTCCCTCCTACGAGCAGTACTTC
J gene: TRBJ2-7
D gene: -
V gene: TRBV25-1
clone size: -
CDR3 length: 13

CDR3 protein: CASSFRLGGDQPQHF
CDR3 DNA: TGCGCCAGCAGCTTCCGTTTAGGGGGGGATCAGCCCCAGCATTTT
J gene: TRBJ1-5
D gene: -
V gene: TRBV4-1
clone size: -
CDR3 length: 15

CDR3 protein: CASSEPGQLYEQYF
CDR3 DNA: TGTGCCAGCAGTGAACCGGGACAGCTCTACGAGCAGTACTTC
J gene: TRBJ2-7
D gene: TRBD1
V gene: TRBV25-1
clone size: -
CDR3 length: 14

CDR3 protein: CASSYYVPSTDTQYF
CDR3 DNA: TGTGCCAGCAGTTACTATGTTCCCAGCACAGATACGCAGTATTTT
J gene: TRBJ2-3
D gene: -
V gene: TRBV6-6
clone size: once
CDR3 length: 15

CDR3 protein: CASSKGRAYGYTF
CDR3 DNA: TGTGCCAGTAGTAAAGGCAGGGCATATGGCTACACCTTC
J gene: TRBJ1-2
D gene: -
V gene: TRBV19
clone size: -
CDR3 length: 13

CDR3 protein: CASSAPSGGDNEQFF
CDR3 DNA: TGCGCCAGCAGCGCACCTAGCGGGGGGGACAATGAGCAGTTCTTC
J gene: TRBJ2-1
D gene: TRBD2
V gene: TRBV5-1
clone size: -
CDR3 length: 15

CDR3 protein: CASSLDRSMNTEAFF
CDR3 DNA: TGCGCCAGCAGCTTGGATCGTAGTATGAACACTGAAGCTTTCTTT
J gene: TRBJ1-1
D gene: -
V gene: TRBV5-1
clone size: few
CDR3 length: 15

CDR3 protein: CASSTGRQETQYF
CDR3 DNA: TGTGCCAGTAGTACGGGACGGCAAGAGACCCAGTACTTC
J gene: TRBJ2-5
D gene: -
V gene: TRBV19
clone size: -
CDR3 length: 13

CDR3 protein: CASSYSGRNTEAFF
CDR3 DNA: TGTGCCAGCAGTTACTCGGGCAGGAACACTGAAGCTTTCTTT
J gene: TRBJ1-1
D gene: -
V gene: TRBV6-5
clone size: few
CDR3 length: 14

CDR3 protein: CASSAGTGGNQPQHF
CDR3 DNA: TGCGCCAGCAGCGCCGGGACAGGGGGCAATCAGCCCCAGCATTTT
J gene: TRBJ1-5
D gene: TRBD1
V gene: TRBV5-1
clone size: -
CDR3 length: 15

CDR3 protein: CASSSWTLWNTEAFF
CDR3 DNA: TGTGCCAGCAGCTCCTGGACATTATGGAACACTGAAGCTTTCTTT
J gene: TRBJ1-1
D gene: -
V gene: TRBV5-6
clone size: -
CDR3 length: 15

CDR3 protein: CASREQQNTEAFF
CDR3 DNA: TGTGCCAGCCGCGAACAGCAGAACACTGAAGCTTTCTTT
J gene: TRBJ1-1
D gene: -
V gene: TRBV2
clone size: few
CDR3 length: 13

CDR3 protein: CASSITSGLNTEAFF
CDR3 DNA: TGTGCCAGTAGTATCACGTCAGGGCTGAACACTGAAGCTTTCTTT
J gene: TRBJ1-1
D gene: -
V gene: TRBV19
clone size: -
CDR3 length: 15

CDR3 protein: CASSPPQGNNSPLHF
CDR3 DNA: TGTGCCAGCTCACCACCCCAGGGAAATAATTCACCCCTCCACTTT
J gene: TRBJ1-6
D gene: -
V gene: TRBV18
clone size: -
CDR3 length: 15

CDR3 protein: CATSRAGVYEQYF
CDR3 DNA: TGTGCCACCAGCAGAGCGGGGGTCTACGAGCAGTACTTC
J gene: TRBJ2-7
D gene: -
V gene: TRBV15
clone size: -
CDR3 length: 13

CDR3 protein: CASSLEQVHTGELFF
CDR3 DNA: TGTGCCAGCAGCTTAGAACAGGTGCACACCGGGGAGCTGTTTTTT
J gene: TRBJ2-2
D gene: -
V gene: TRBV7-8
clone size: -
CDR3 length: 15

CDR3 protein: CAIKDEYTQYF
CDR3 DNA: TGTGCCATCAAAGACGAATATACGCAGTATTTT
J gene: TRBJ2-3
D gene: -
V gene: TRBV10-3
clone size: -
CDR3 length: 11

CDR3 protein: CASSISPEPNSPLHF
CDR3 DNA: TGTGCCAGCAGCATAAGCCCCGAACCCAATTCACCCCTCCACTTT
J gene: TRBJ1-6
D gene: -
V gene: TRBV9
clone size: -
CDR3 length: 15

CDR3 protein: CASSGGTTTSRGWNEQYF
CDR3 DNA: TGTGCCAGCAGTGGAGGGACAACGACTTCCCGGGGGTGGAACGAGCAGTACTTC
J gene: TRBJ2-7
D gene: -
V gene: TRBV2
clone size: -
CDR3 length: 18

CDR3 protein: CASSADRAGDQYF
CDR3 DNA: TGTGCCAGCAGCGCCGACAGGGCGGGGGACCAGTACTTC
J gene: TRBJ2-5
D gene: -
V gene: TRBV7-6
clone size: -
CDR3 length: 13

CDR3 protein: CASSVGGAQETQYF
CDR3 DNA: TGTGCCAGCAGCGTAGGCGGGGCCCAAGAGACCCAGTACTTC
J gene: TRBJ2-5
D gene: -
V gene: TRBV9
clone size: few
CDR3 length: 14

CDR3 protein: CASSYQGGGYTF
CDR3 DNA: TGTGCCAGCAGTTACCAGGGTGGAGGCTACACCTTC
J gene: TRBJ1-2
D gene: -
V gene: TRBV6-5
clone size: -
CDR3 length: 12

CDR3 protein: CASSPSGGAPTGELFF
CDR3 DNA: TGCGCCAGCAGCCCTAGCGGGGGGGCCCCCACCGGGGAGCTGTTTTTT
J gene: TRBJ2-2
D gene: TRBD2
V gene: TRBV4-3
clone size: -
CDR3 length: 16

CDR3 protein: CASSPHWNYGYTF
CDR3 DNA: TGTGCCAGCAGTCCCCATTGGAACTATGGCTACACCTTC
J gene: TRBJ1-2
D gene: -
V gene: TRBV28
clone size: -
CDR3 length: 13

CDR3 protein: CSVVSNTEAFF
CDR3 DNA: TGCAGCGTTGTATCGAACACTGAAGCTTTCTTT
J gene: TRBJ1-1
D gene: -
V gene: TRBV29-1
clone size: few
CDR3 length: 11

CDR3 protein: CAISDFVEGFGGYTF
CDR3 DNA: TGTGCCATCAGTGATTTCGTCGAGGGCTTTGGTGGCTACACCTTC
J gene: TRBJ1-2
D gene: -
V gene: TRBV10-3
clone size: -
CDR3 length: 15

CDR3 protein: CASSLAGPSGGADTQYF
CDR3 DNA: TGTGCCAGCAGCTTAGCGGGGCCTAGCGGGGGGGCCGATACGCAGTATTTT
J gene: TRBJ2-3
D gene: TRBD2
V gene: TRBV7-2
clone size: -
CDR3 length: 17

CDR3 protein: CASSFGQGRETQYF
CDR3 DNA: TGCGCCAGCAGCTTTGGTCAGGGACGAGAGACCCAGTACTTC
J gene: TRBJ2-5
D gene: -
V gene: TRBV5-1
clone size: -
CDR3 length: 14

CDR3 protein: CASSYLGGYQETQYF
CDR3 DNA: TGCGCCAGCAGCTACTTGGGGGGCTATCAAGAGACCCAGTACTTC
J gene: TRBJ2-5
D gene: -
V gene: TRBV5-1
clone size: -
CDR3 length: 15

CDR3 protein: CASSLTLGELFF
CDR3 DNA: TGTGCCAGCAGCTTGACCCTTGGGGAACTGTTTTTT
J gene: TRBJ1-4
D gene: -
V gene: TRBV7-9
clone size: -
CDR3 length: 12

CDR3 protein: CASSYQAQPLNTEAFF
CDR3 DNA: TGTGCCAGCAGCTACCAGGCACAGCCGCTGAACACTGAAGCTTTCTTT
J gene: TRBJ1-1
D gene: -
V gene: TRBV6-5
clone size: -
CDR3 length: 16

CDR3 protein: CASSFRDSGGVSYNEQFF
CDR3 DNA: TGTGCCAGCAGCTTTCGAGATAGCGGGGGGGTATCCTACAATGAGCAGTTCTTC
J gene: TRBJ2-1
D gene: TRBD2
V gene: TRBV7-9
clone size: -
CDR3 length: 18

CDR3 protein: CASSGWGVKTEAFF
CDR3 DNA: TGTGCCAGCAGCGGATGGGGGGTCAAAACTGAAGCTTTCTTT
J gene: TRBJ1-1
D gene: -
V gene: TRBV7-2
clone size: -
CDR3 length: 14

CDR3 protein: CASSTTGSYQPQHF
CDR3 DNA: TGTGCCAGCAGTACGACAGGGAGTTATCAGCCCCAGCATTTT
J gene: TRBJ1-5
D gene: TRBD1
V gene: TRBV6-1
clone size: once
CDR3 length: 14

CDR3 protein: CASRQGWGRYADTQYF
CDR3 DNA: TGTGCCAGCAGACAAGGATGGGGGCGGTACGCAGATACGCAGTATTTT
J gene: TRBJ2-3
D gene: -
V gene: TRBV7-9
clone size: -
CDR3 length: 16

CDR3 protein: CASSVGLQETQYF
CDR3 DNA: TGTGCCAGCAGCGTAGGGCTACAAGAGACCCAGTACTTC
J gene: TRBJ2-5
D gene: -
V gene: TRBV9
clone size: once
CDR3 length: 13

CDR3 protein: CASSQNAGTGTNEKLFF
CDR3 DNA: TGTGCCAGCAGCCAGAATGCCGGGACAGGAACCAATGAAAAACTGTTTTTT
J gene: TRBJ1-4
D gene: TRBD1
V gene: TRBV14
clone size: -
CDR3 length: 17

CDR3 protein: CASSAAGGPRETQYF
CDR3 DNA: TGTGCCAGCAGCGCCGCGGGGGGGCCCAGAGAGACCCAGTACTTC
J gene: TRBJ2-5
D gene: TRBD2
V gene: TRBV7-2
clone size: -
CDR3 length: 15

CDR3 protein: CASRTTPDRGNSPLHF
CDR3 DNA: TGTGCCAGCAGAACGACACCGGACAGGGGAAATTCACCCCTCCACTTT
J gene: TRBJ1-6
D gene: TRBD1
V gene: TRBV6-6
clone size: -
CDR3 length: 16

CDR3 protein: CASRGHRNTGELFF
CDR3 DNA: TGTGCCAGCAGGGGACATAGGAACACCGGGGAGCTGTTTTTT
J gene: TRBJ2-2
D gene: -
V gene: TRBV27
clone size: -
CDR3 length: 14

CDR3 protein: CAWSDSNYGYTF
CDR3 DNA: TGTGCCTGGAGTGACAGTAACTATGGCTACACCTTC
J gene: TRBJ1-2
D gene: -
V gene: TRBV30
clone size: -
CDR3 length: 12

CDR3 protein: CAWSMGTSSRPQYF
CDR3 DNA: TGTGCCTGGAGTATGGGGACTAGCTCTCGTCCCCAGTACTTC
J gene: TRBJ2-5
D gene: TRBD2
V gene: TRBV30
clone size: -
CDR3 length: 14

CDR3 protein: CASSLGVTSYGYTF
CDR3 DNA: TGCGCCAGCAGCTTGGGGGTCACATCCTATGGCTACACCTTC
J gene: TRBJ1-2
D gene: -
V gene: TRBV5-1
clone size: -
CDR3 length: 14

CDR3 protein: CASSLVAGNTGELFF
CDR3 DNA: TGCGCCAGCAGCTTAGTAGCGGGGAACACCGGGGAGCTGTTTTTT
J gene: TRBJ2-2
D gene: TRBD2
V gene: TRBV5-1
clone size: -
CDR3 length: 15

CDR3 protein: CASTGTGTYEQYF
CDR3 DNA: TGTGCCAGCACCGGGACAGGGACGTACGAGCAGTACTTC
J gene: TRBJ2-7
D gene: TRBD1
V gene: TRBV19
clone size: -
CDR3 length: 13

CDR3 protein: CASSISGGGRDQETQYF
CDR3 DNA: TGTGCCAGTAGTATATCGGGCGGCGGGCGGGACCAAGAGACCCAGTACTTC
J gene: TRBJ2-5
D gene: -
V gene: TRBV19
clone size: -
CDR3 length: 17

CDR3 protein: CSARLGRAFF
CDR3 DNA: TGCAGTGCTAGGTTAGGCCGTGCTTTCTTT
J gene: TRBJ1-1
D gene: -
V gene: TRBV20-1
clone size: few
CDR3 length: 10

CDR3 protein: CASSVRDRYQDTQYF
CDR3 DNA: TGCGCCAGCAGCGTCCGGGACAGGTATCAAGATACGCAGTATTTT
J gene: TRBJ2-3
D gene: TRBD1
V gene: TRBV5-1
clone size: -
CDR3 length: 15

CDR3 protein: CASSFGVGTEAFF
CDR3 DNA: TGTGCCAGCAGCTTTGGGGTAGGCACTGAAGCTTTCTTT
J gene: TRBJ1-1
D gene: -
V gene: TRBV11-3
clone size: -
CDR3 length: 13

CDR3 protein: CASSLDTDLRTDTQYF
CDR3 DNA: TGTGCCAGCAGCTTGGATACGGATTTACGCACAGATACGCAGTATTTT
J gene: TRBJ2-3
D gene: -
V gene: TRBV5-4
clone size: -
CDR3 length: 16